This T cell receptor beta chain came from a study of technical replicates of blood from several donors. Assay: immunoSEQ multiplex PCR; the TCRdb copy retains only in-frame clones and omits some. The data show about 56,000 clones, about 95% seen once. Germline V lookup: CDR1 LGHNT, CDR2 FRNRAP. V was trimmed by 3 bases and J by 3 bases, leaving 6 bases between them. The CDR3 is made up of 12 amino acids. Input material: PBMCs. This receptor was identified in a human donor in good health. Some clones in this sample may be carry-over from other donors' samples. The V gene is TRBV12-5, the J gene TRBJ2-7; D gene ambiguous. The CDR3 is CASGLTVYEQYF. The CDR3 nucleotides read TGTGCTAGTGGTTTAACTGTCTACGAGCAGTACTTC.